This TCR beta chain was recovered during a study of beta chain features in type 1 diabetes (dated 2018 in TCRdb). A note on the overall study: Mean age, gender distribution, total cell number and subset yield did not differ between patients and healthy donors. Regulatory and stem cell-like memory subsets were obtained from only 8 patients and about eight healthy donors, while naive and central memory subsets were obtained from all 28 donors. In the study, TCRB repertoires of sorted circulating CD4+ T cell subsets from recently diagnosed type 1 diabetes patients were compared with those of matched healthy donors. A total of roughly 110 million sorted cells were examined across all samples, and the number of cells per subset was strongly correlated with RNA yield. Study-wide conclusions, independent of this receptor: Shorter templates might be favored by PCR, yet because patient and control samples were amplified and corrected together, any such skew would affect both groups equally. Naive, central memory and regulatory TCRB repertoires appeared to be more similar among patients than among healthy donors. Because the HLA sub-analyses included only small numbers of individuals, any influence of HLA type on TCRB rearrangement was left unresolved. Because cDNA was sequenced instead of genomic DNA, activated cells with high expression could be over-represented, although the groups did not differ in activation or CD3 levels. Fewer insertions and more nucleotide deletions at VDJ recombination sites were observed in patients with type 1 diabetes, implying thymic rearrangement abnormalities. A moderate but significant shortening of TCRB CDR3 length was observed in type 1 diabetes patients in all four CD4+ subsets.

The entire amount of isolated RNA was reverse transcribed using the High Capacity cDNA Reverse Transcription Kit, so the sequenced TCRB transcripts were expressed ones. Naive, central memory and regulatory T cell samples underwent deep immunoSEQ sequencing, averaging roughly 3.3 million total reads per sample. Sorted cells were lysed in RLT buffer, and RNA was extracted using DNase-treated RNeasy Micro or Mini kits according to cell number. To prevent cross-contamination, every cell subset was processed on its own, while patient and healthy donor samples were processed together. The immunoSEQ multiplex PCR was used to amplify TCRB sequences from cDNA, yielding 87-bp fragments that span the CDR3 region. Sequencing of the amplicons was performed on the Illumina HiSeq platform. Per the authors' processing: PCR bias was corrected computationally using synthetic template baselines, and reads within Hamming distance 2 were collapsed, with unmergeable singletons discarded. By aligning reads against IMGT, V, D and J genes, CDR3 length, and insertions or deletions at six rearrangement sites were assigned. Within each subset, clonotype counts were normalized to sorted cell number, and only after that were true diversity and Gini coefficients computed with the tcR R package. Repertoire sharing was quantified using the overlap coefficient calculated on TCRB nucleotide sequences. As a proxy for the pre-selection repertoire, out-of-frame TCRB sequences from naive cells were analyzed. TCRdb obtained this table from immuneACCESS and retained in-frame rearrangements with V and J assigned. These tables miss some clones; where compared with another copy, unresolved V genes account for less than half of the shortfall, and the remainder is unexplained. V and J calls and clone size are those listed in that table; D and trimming were worked out from the DNA. The table for this sample lists about 300,000 clones; about 13% of them were counted only once. The ten largest clones take up 0.015% of the sample.

As encoded in the germline V gene, CDR1 is SGHTA while CDR2 is FQGNSA. The CDR3 holds 14 amino acids from the cysteine to the phenylalanine. The entry retains the CDR3 DNA only, 42 bases that are in frame from base 1. V is reduced by 2 bases and J by 5 bases, leaving a spacing of 10 bases between them. A note on this clone: It has no known antigen specificity. One base away there is no much larger clone; base qualities are not given.

A single peripheral blood draw of approximately 100 mL on average was collected from each donor into heparinised tubes. Naive, central memory, regulatory and stem cell-like memory CD4+ T cells were sorted on a BD FACSAria II using a panel including CD45RO, CCR7, CD25, CD127, CD95 and CD27. All sorted populations exceeded 98% purity. Right away, PBMCs were isolated by Lymphoprep density gradient centrifugation and were stained directly, with no culture step. So that batch effects would be minimized, each experiment stained and sorted samples in pairs, pairing one healthy donor with one patient. The specimen sequenced was naive CD4+ T cells from blood. The cell subset or site tag for this specimen amounts to: true naive CD4+ T cells. This sequence was found in a woman aged 18 to 35 with type 1 diabetes. The chain is encoded by TRBV7-2 joined to TRBJ2-1; the D gene is perhaps TRBD2, from 6 matching bases. The DNA sequence reads TGTGCCAGCAGCTTATTCGGGAGTCACAATGAGCAGTTCTTC. It codes for CASSLFGSHNEQFF.